The T cell receptor (beta chain) under discussion was sequenced for a study of blood T cell repertoires in COVID-19. Study-level information: Samples of COVID-19 (acute and convalescent) were obtained from the United States, Italy and Spain. Sources were T cells, B-cell-depleted T cells, or PBMCs; the material itself was cDNA or gDNA.

The data were produced by immunoSEQ multiplex PCR, yet TCRdb's version contains in-frame clones alone and is incomplete. Found here are 63,000 or so clones, about 81% of them singletons; the top ten hold 10% to 15%. This CDR3 has 13 amino acids. Germline lookup yields CDR1 MGHDK and CDR2 SYGVNS. Notes on this clone: One end of the junction does not line up with germline, which may come from a read error. Within the sample, other DNA sequences also encode this same CDR3.

This receptor was identified in a human donor in a cohort sampled during active COVID-19. This chain uses TRBV25-1 with TRBJ1-1; TRBD1 is a possible D gene (6 bases). The sample taken for sequencing was peripheral blood. The CDR3 nucleotides read TGTGCTAGCAGCCAGAGGGGGGGGATTGAAGCTTTCTTT. Its protein product is CASSQRGGIEAFF.